This TCR beta chain came from a study of blood T cell repertoires in COVID-19. Sequencing used immunoSEQ multiplex PCR; TCRdb keeps in-frame clones, though not all of them. This table holds about 150,000 clones, 84% found once. Germline V gene lookup returns CDR1 SEHNR and CDR2 FQNEAQ (reference sequence). Trimming pared 8 bases from V and 0 bases from J, leaving 14 bases between. The CDR3 sequence is 14 residues long. This clone showed up just once. Individuals aged 18 to 89 years were recruited from fewer than 30 US areas. Among Cohort 3 donors, those recovered had two negative PCRs, clearance, or symptom resolution.

The rearrangement links TRBV7-9 to TRBJ2-7, with D possibly being TRBD2 (5 bases). Material for sequencing was PBMCs or T cells enriched from blood (not recorded which). This TCR was sampled from a woman aged 45-59 years who had recovered from COVID-19. CDR3 coding DNA: TGTGCCAGCGGAGTGAGCGGATCCTCCTACGAGCAGTACTTC. This gives the protein CASGVSGSSYEQYF.